These 15 T cell receptor beta chains originate from one sample sequenced in a study of technical replicates of blood from several donors. Libraries were prepared by immunoSEQ multiplex PCR; TCRdb keeps only in-frame clonotypes and omits some of them. The sample has roughly 76,000 clones, 70% to 90% seen once. What was sequenced was PBMCs. Receptor source: a human donor in good health. Some clones in this sample may be carry-over from other donors' samples.

The rearrangement joins TRBV6-1 to TRBJ1-4; D not resolved. Trimming took 2 bases from V and 8 from J, leaving 15 bases between them. Germline assignment: CDR1 MNHNS and CDR2 SASEGT. The CDR3 runs 15 residues. In nucleotides, the CDR3 is TGTGCCAGCAGTGAATCACCAGACTGGCGAGAAAAACTGTTTTTT. It encodes CASSESPDWREKLFF.

The rearrangement joins TRBV4-1 to TRBJ2-7; 9 positions match TRBD1. After removal of 4 bases from V and 3 bases from J, the junction contained 7 bases not matched to a gene. The CDR3 is 15 amino acids. Germline CDR1 and CDR2: MGHRA and YSYEKL. This CDR3 is CASSPAGTGHYEQYF. CDR3 DNA: TGCGCCAGCAGCCCGGCCGGGACAGGGCACTACGAGCAGTACTTC.

The chain uses TRBV7-3 and TRBJ1-1; no firm D call. The germline V gene encodes CDR1 SGHTA and CDR2 FQGTGA. This CDR3 has 14 amino acids. The V gene lost 0 bases and the J gene lost 4 bases, with 9 bases spanning the gap. The CDR3 here is CASSLTAGLTEAFF. For the CDR3, the DNA is TGTGCCAGCAGCTTAACGGCAGGTCTCACTGAAGCTTTCTTT.

This clone was counted a few times. The V and J genes are TRBV18 and TRBJ1-4, with 9 bases fitting TRBD1. V trimming: 6 bases; J trimming: 6 bases; junction bases outside the gene matches: 11. CDR3 length: 16 residues. The germline gives CDR1 KGHSH, CDR2 LQKENI. This CDR3 reads CASSVTGGRGDEKLFF. In DNA, the CDR3 is TGTGCCAGCTCCGTTACAGGGGGCCGGGGAGATGAAAAACTGTTTTTT.

The V gene is TRBV6-5, the J gene TRBJ1-1, with D uncertain. There are 13 residues in the CDR3. The V gene's germline CDR1 is MNHEY and CDR2 SVGAGI. Trimming shortened V by 1 base and J by 7 bases, and 10 bases separated the two germline ends. The CDR3: CASSYFEDLEAFF. DNA of the CDR3: TGTGCCAGCAGTTACTTTGAGGATCTTGAAGCTTTCTTT.

The rearrangement uses TRBV19 and TRBJ1-4, with 11 bases lining up with TRBD1. CDR1 LNHDA and CDR2 SQIVND come from the germline V gene (reference sequence). V lost 8 bases to trimming and J lost 14 bases; unmatched junction nucleotides: 7. This CDR3 is 12 amino acids long. The CDR3 DNA is TGTGCCAGTTCGGACAGGGGGCCTGGGCTGTTTTTT. It encodes CASSDRGPGLFF.

This clone was counted only a few times. CDR3 in DNA: TGCAGCGTTGGGGTTGGCGGCTATGGCTACACCTTC. It codes for CSVGVGGYGYTF. The chain recombines TRBV29-1 with TRBJ1-2; D is undetermined. The V and J ends lost 4 bases and 4 bases respectively, with 10 bases between them. This CDR3 region has 12 residues. Germline V gives CDR1 SQVTM, CDR2 ANQGSEA.

The chain joins TRBV4-3 to TRBJ2-1; no reliable D call. Trimming shortened V by 0 bases and J by 7 bases, and 10 bases separated the two germline ends. Germline CDR1 LGHNA, CDR2 YSLEER. The CDR3 is 14 amino acids. The CDR3 nucleotides are TGCGCCAGCAGCCAAGAGGTTTTCGGTAATGAGCAGTTCTTC. Translation gives CASSQEVFGNEQFF.

This clone was detected only once. The chain has TRBV7-2 and TRBJ1-5, with D unresolved. The CDR3 has 15 residues. CDR1 is SGHTA, CDR2 FQGNSA, per germline. Trimming pared 0 bases from V and 0 bases from J, leaving 6 bases between. As DNA, the CDR3 is TGTGCCAGCAGCTTAGCGCTCTATAGCAATCAGCCCCAGCATTTT. Translation: CASSLALYSNQPQHF.

The CDR3 region is CASSLWRAATNTQYF. DNA for the CDR3: TGTGCCAGCAGCTTATGGAGGGCCGCTACTAATACGCAGTATTTT. The V gene is TRBV7-6, the J gene TRBJ2-3; tentatively, D is TRBD2 (6 bases). This CDR3 spans 15 amino acids. Germline loops: CDR1 SGHVS, CDR2 FNYEAQ. V was pared by 2 bases and J by 7 bases, with 16 bases between.

The chain joins TRBV4-3 to TRBJ1-4; D remains ambiguous. This CDR3 comprises 17 residues. With 0 bases removed from V and 2 bases from J, the gap between germline ends came to 13 bases. Germline CDR1 reads LGHNA; CDR2 reads YSLEER. The CDR3 sequence is CASSQEPRRRTNEKLFF. DNA for the CDR3: TGCGCCAGCAGCCAAGAACCCAGGAGGCGGACTAATGAAAAACTGTTTTTT.

This clone was found a few times. This chain connects TRBV30 to TRBJ2-1; 16 bases align to TRBD2. Unmatched junction bases numbered 8, after V lost 4 bases and J lost 2 bases. Germline V gene lookup returns CDR1 GTSNPN and CDR2 SVGIG (reference sequence). The CDR3 sequence is 18 residues long. CDR3 nucleotide sequence: TGTGCCTGGACCCCTCCCGGGACTAGCGGGAGGGCCTACAATGAGCAGTTCTTC. Translated: CAWTPPGTSGRAYNEQFF. Combining the CDR3 with reference TRBV30 and TRBJ2-1 gives the whole variable domain SQTIHQWPATLVQPVGSPLSLECTVEGTSNPNLYWYRQAAGRGLQLLFYSVGIGQISSEVPQNLSASRPQDRQFILSSKKLLLSDSGFYLCAWTPPGTSGRAYNEQFFGPGTRLTVL.

The genes are TRBV7-3 and TRBJ2-2; TRBD2 matches at 8 bases. This CDR3 region has 15 residues. Germline CDR1 SGHTA, CDR2 FQGTGA. After removal of 6 bases from V and 1 base from J, the junction contained 4 bases not matched to a gene. CDR3 sequence: CASSRTSKNTGELFF. The CDR3 DNA follows: TGTGCCAGCAGTCGGACTAGCAAGAACACCGGGGAGCTGTTTTTT.

This chain joins TRBV6-6 and TRBJ1-2; D gene uncertain. V lost 0 bases to trimming and J lost 6 bases, with 8 bases between them. Per the germline V gene, CDR1 is MNHNY and CDR2 is SVGAGI (reference sequence). The CDR3 sequence is 13 residues long. Written as DNA, the CDR3 is TGTGCCAGCAGTTACTCTTGGCGGGATGGCTACACCTTC. Translation: CASSYSWRDGYTF.

The chain couples TRBV7-2 to TRBJ2-1, with TRBD1 matching over 8 bases. Germline trimming cut 5 bases from V and 4 bases from J; bases unmatched to any gene: 4. CDR1 SGHTA and CDR2 FQGNSA come from the germline V gene. The CDR3 has 14 amino acids. CDR3 residues: CASSARQGYNEQFF. For the CDR3, the DNA is TGTGCCAGCAGCGCCAGACAGGGGTACAATGAGCAGTTCTTC.